The 30 T cell receptor beta chains below come from one sample, sequenced in a study of technical replicates of blood from several donors. Profiling relied on immunoSEQ multiplex PCR, and the TCRdb table lists in-frame clones only, not all of them. The sample carries about 79,000 clones, 90% to 95% recorded once. Sequenced input: T cells isolated from PBMCs. The receptors originated from a human donor in good health.

The chain combines TRBV5-1 with TRBJ1-1; 9 positions match TRBD1. The CDR3 spans 15 residues. Germline V lookup: CDR1 SGHRS, CDR2 YFSETQ. The V gene end was trimmed by 4 bases and the J gene end by 5 bases; junction bases not matched to a gene: 9. The CDR3 loop is CASSPGQGGWTEAFF. The CDR3, as DNA: TGCGCCAGCAGCCCGGGACAGGGAGGGTGGACTGAAGCTTTCTTT.

DNA for the CDR3: TGTGCCAGCAGCCGGACTGGGGGGAACACCATATATTTT. Translating it yields CASSRTGGNTIYF. V gene TRBV7-9 combines with J gene TRBJ1-3, with D possibly being TRBD1 (5 bases). The CDR3 length is 13 residues. Germline V gene lookup returns CDR1 SEHNR and CDR2 FQNEAQ (reference sequence). V gave up 5 bases and J gave up 7 bases, with 12 bases separating them.

V and J are TRBV4-1 and TRBJ2-2; 9 bases align to TRBD2. CDR3 length: 19 residues. The ends lost 2 bases at V and 5 bases at J; junction bases unmatched: 15. Germline V gene sequence: CDR1 MGHRA, CDR2 YSYEKL. The CDR3 sequence is CASSQKRGPGTSMTGELFF. CDR3 bases: TGCGCCAGCAGCCAAAAGAGGGGACCGGGGACTAGCATGACCGGGGAGCTGTTTTTT.

This clone was found once. This chain uses TRBV6-1 with TRBJ2-7; D gene ambiguous. The CDR3 is 14 residues long. Germline CDR1 is MNHNS and CDR2 is SASEGT. Trimming pared 7 bases from V and 2 bases from J, leaving 15 bases between. CDR3 residues: CASINDLITYEQYF. CDR3 bases: TGTGCCAGCATAAACGACTTAATAACCTACGAGCAGTACTTC.

J is TRBJ1-1 and V is TRBV10-2; TRBD1 is a possible D gene (5 bases). Per the germline V gene, CDR1 is WSHSY and CDR2 is SAAADI. The CDR3 is made up of 15 amino acids. V shed 6 bases and J shed 0 bases, with 14 bases lying between them. The CDR3 DNA is TGCGCCAGCAGCTCTCTTCAGGGATTGAACACTGAAGCTTTCTTT. This gives the protein CASSSLQGLNTEAFF.

The chain joins TRBV7-9 to TRBJ2-7; D is undetermined. Trimming took 2 bases from V and 1 from J, leaving 9 bases between them. The CDR3 runs to 14 residues. Germline-derived CDR1 and CDR2 are SEHNR and FQNEAQ (reference sequence). CDR3 amino acids: CASSLIPGSYEQYF. CDR3 coding DNA: TGTGCCAGCAGCTTAATCCCCGGGTCCTACGAGCAGTACTTC.

This CDR3 reads CASSLSAGGSYEQYF. CDR3 bases: TGCGCCAGCAGCTTGAGTGCGGGAGGTTCCTACGAGCAGTACTTC. The rearrangement joins TRBV5-1 to TRBJ2-7; 8 bases are a match to TRBD2. The V gene end was trimmed by 1 base and the J gene end by 1 base; junction bases not matched to a gene: 4. The CDR3 sequence is 15 residues long. Germline V gene lookup returns CDR1 SGHRS and CDR2 YFSETQ.

The V and J genes are TRBV27 and TRBJ2-7; 10 positions agree with TRBD2. V was pared by 7 bases and J by 4 bases, with 10 bases of the junction left unmatched. Germline CDR1 is MNHEY and CDR2 is SMNVEV (reference sequence). This CDR3 has 15 amino acids. The CDR3 DNA follows: TGTGCCAGCATCGGTGGGGCTAGCGGGAGTTACGAGCAGTACTTC. This codes for CASIGGASGSYEQYF.

The chain joins TRBV30 to TRBJ2-7; D may be TRBD2 (6 bases). This CDR3 comprises 13 residues. V was cut by 7 bases and J by 3 bases, with 16 bases left in between. Germline CDR1 and CDR2: GTSNPN and SVGIG (reference sequence). This CDR3 reads CALIPGLLYEQYF. CDR3 sequence (DNA): TGTGCCTTGATACCGGGACTCCTCTACGAGCAGTACTTC.

The chain employs TRBV6-1 and TRBJ2-5; 9 bases map to TRBD1. V was pared by 3 bases and J by 0 bases, with 5 bases of the junction left unmatched. Per germline, CDR1 MNHNS and CDR2 SASEGT. The CDR3 loop spans 16 amino acids. For the CDR3, the DNA is TGTGCCAGCAGTGACGTGACAGGGGGGGACCAAGAGACCCAGTACTTC. Translation gives CASSDVTGGDQETQYF.

V usage is TRBV28 and J usage is TRBJ2-1; TRBD1 matches 8 bases. Germline lookup yields CDR1 MDHEN and CDR2 SYDVKM. With 7 bases clipped from V and 0 bases from J, the junction kept 14 bases outside the gene matches. This CDR3 comprises 18 residues. Here the CDR3 DNA reads TGTGCCAGCATAGGACAGGGCGAGTTCGGCGGCTCCTACAATGAGCAGTTCTTC. Translating it yields CASIGQGEFGGSYNEQFF.

The rearrangement links TRBV11-1 to TRBJ1-4; D gene ambiguous. The CDR3 loop spans 13 amino acids. The germline gives CDR1 SGHAT, CDR2 FQDESV (reference sequence). Trimming removed 5 bases from V and 4 bases from J, with 8 bases in between. The CDR3 is CASSPGDNEKLFF. The CDR3 DNA sequence: TGTGCCAGCAGCCCCGGGGATAATGAAAAACTGTTTTTT. Variable domain in full (rest from reference TRBV11-1 and TRBJ1-4): EAEVAQSPRYKITEKSQAVAFWCDPISGHATLYWYRQILGQGPELLVQFQDESVVDDSQLPKDRFSAERLKGVDSTLKIQPAELGDSAMYLCASSPGDNEKLFFGSGTQLSVL.

The chain is built from TRBV7-9 and TRBJ2-2; D gene ambiguous. The CDR3 covers 15 residues. V lost 8 bases to trimming and J lost 7 bases, with 20 bases between them. Germline V gene sequence: CDR1 SEHNR, CDR2 FQNEAQ (reference sequence). The CDR3 DNA is TGTGCCAGCGGTGGCCAGACATGGATAAACGGGGAGCTGTTTTTT. Protein: CASGGQTWINGELFF.

This chain uses TRBV6-1 with TRBJ2-5; D not certain. CDR3 length: 13 amino acids. Germline V gene sequence: CDR1 MNHNS, CDR2 SASEGT. The V gene lost 5 bases and the J gene lost 9 bases, with 16 bases spanning the gap. CDR3 residues: CASSWAHRHPQYF. As DNA, the CDR3 is TGTGCCAGCAGTTGGGCCCATCGGCATCCCCAGTACTTC.

This clone has more than one count but fewer than ten. The chain links TRBV4-1 to TRBJ2-7, with D unclear. Trimming cost V 3 bases and J 7 bases, with 22 bases left between them. CDR3 length equals 16 residues. Germline V lookup: CDR1 MGHRA, CDR2 YSYEKL. This CDR3 is CASSQADLVTFGEQYF. The CDR3 DNA is TGCGCCAGCAGCCAGGCCGACTTGGTGACCTTTGGTGAGCAGTACTTC.

The V call is TRBV5-4, the J call TRBJ2-7, with a possible D match to TRBD2 (6 bases). The CDR3 is 14 residues long. Trimming left V 3 bases short and J 3 bases short, with 13 bases between. The V gene's germline CDR1 is SGHNT and CDR2 YYREEE (reference sequence). CDR3 loop: CASSYRDGSYEQYF. In DNA, the CDR3 is TGTGCCAGCAGCTACCGGGACGGGAGCTACGAGCAGTACTTC.

This chain connects TRBV5-6 to TRBJ1-2, with 8 bases lining up with TRBD1. This CDR3 region has 12 residues. The germline V gene has CDR1 SGHDT and CDR2 YYEEEE. Germline trimming cut 3 bases from V and 8 bases from J; bases unmatched to any gene: 3. The CDR3 region is CASSSTGAGYTF. In DNA, the CDR3 is TGTGCCAGCAGCTCGACAGGGGCGGGCTACACCTTC.

The V gene is TRBV28, the J gene TRBJ1-1; possible D gene TRBD1, 6 bases. The CDR3 contains 11 residues. Looked up from germline, CDR1 is MDHEN and CDR2 is SYDVKM. Between the trimmed V and J ends, which lost 5 bases and 8 bases, there was a span of 9 bases. This CDR3 is CASSLDREAFF. In DNA, the CDR3 is TGTGCCAGCAGTCTCGACAGGGAAGCTTTCTTT.

The gene calls are TRBV5-6 and TRBJ1-6, with D possibly matching TRBD1 (5 bases). The CDR3 spans 13 residues. Germline CDR1 SGHDT, CDR2 YYEEEE. V was clipped by 5 bases and J by 9 bases, with 12 bases between them. Here the CDR3 DNA reads TGTGCCAGCAGAAGCGGGGCGGTTTCACCCCTCCACTTT. This encodes CASRSGAVSPLHF.

This clone showed up just once. CDR3 protein: CASSQDLQGARGPQHF. The CDR3 DNA is TGCGCCAGCAGCCAAGATTTACAGGGCGCCCGGGGGCCCCAGCATTTT. The V and J genes are TRBV4-1 and TRBJ1-5; D possibly corresponds to TRBD1 (6 bases). The CDR3 extends over 16 amino acids. V dropped 0 bases and J dropped 9 bases, with 18 bases sitting between them. Germline CDR1 is MGHRA and CDR2 is YSYEKL.

V gene TRBV4-1 combines with J gene TRBJ2-7, with D maybe TRBD1 (6 bases). V gave up 5 bases and J gave up 3 bases, with 11 bases separating them. CDR1 and CDR2 from the germline V gene are MGHRA and YSYEKL. This CDR3 is 13 amino acids long. The CDR3, as DNA: TGCGCCAGCAGCTCGGGCAGGGGCTACGAGCAGTACTTC. Translation: CASSSGRGYEQYF.

The J gene is TRBJ2-7, the V gene TRBV5-6; 8 bases are a match to TRBD2. Germline trimming cut 5 bases from V and 2 bases from J; bases unmatched to any gene: 9. Germline V gene sequence: CDR1 SGHDT, CDR2 YYEEEE. The CDR3 runs 15 residues. CDR3 DNA sequence: TGTGCCAGCAGGGAGGCTGAGCGGGAGCCCTACGAGCAGTACTTC. Amino acids: CASREAEREPYEQYF.

This chain uses TRBV5-8 with TRBJ2-1, with 7 nucleotides matching TRBD2. CDR1 is SGHTS, CDR2 YDEGEE, per germline. V shed 3 bases, J shed 6 bases, and the junction held 0 bases outside the gene matches. The CDR3 runs 12 residues. The CDR3 loop is CASSWTSNEQFF. As DNA, the CDR3 is TGTGCCAGCAGCTGGACTAGCAATGAGCAGTTCTTC.

The chain couples TRBV29-1 to TRBJ2-3; 7 nucleotides align to TRBD1. V was pared by 5 bases and J by 3 bases, with 8 bases of the junction left unmatched. This CDR3 has 14 amino acids. Germline CDR1 reads SQVTM; CDR2 reads ANQGSEA. In DNA form, the CDR3 reads TGCAGCGTTTCAGGGGGTGATCGGACAGATACGCAGTATTTT. Amino acids: CSVSGGDRTDTQYF.

Comments on this clone: One end of the junction does not line up with germline, which may come from a read error. This sequence joins TRBV7-7 and TRBJ2-2; D might be TRBD1 (6 bases). Germline V gives CDR1 SSHAT, CDR2 FNYEAQ (reference sequence). The CDR3 loop spans 14 amino acids. In DNA, the CDR3 is TGTGCTAGCAGCCCGAGAGGGGGTGCCGGGGAGCTGTTTTTT. Translation gives CASSPRGGAGELFF.

This clone came up once. The J gene is TRBJ1-2, the V gene TRBV20-1, with D unresolved. Germline V gene sequence: CDR1 DFQATT, CDR2 SNEGSKA (reference sequence). The CDR3 is 11 residues long. Trimming shortened V by 7 bases and J by 8 bases, and 14 bases separated the two germline ends. CDR3 sequence reads: CSVNGRSGYTF. The CDR3 bases are TGCAGTGTTAACGGGAGGAGCGGCTACACCTTC.

This clone was seen just once. V gene TRBV4-1 combines with J gene TRBJ2-5; a possible D gene is TRBD2 (5 bases). Trimming left V 7 bases short and J 3 bases short, with 18 bases between. The CDR3 extends over 15 amino acids. Germline V gene sequence: CDR1 MGHRA, CDR2 YSYEKL. The CDR3 here is CASTPQPGREETQYF. CDR3 DNA sequence: TGCGCCAGCACCCCGCAGCCGGGGAGAGAAGAGACCCAGTACTTC.

The V and J genes are TRBV7-9 and TRBJ2-7, with 8 nucleotides matching TRBD2. The ends lost 5 bases at V and 1 base at J; junction bases unmatched: 10. Germline lookup yields CDR1 SEHNR and CDR2 FQNEAQ (reference sequence). The CDR3 loop spans 16 amino acids. The CDR3 DNA sequence: TGTGCCAGCAGCGCCCTCGGACTAGCCTTTTCCTACGAGCAGTACTTC. Translated: CASSALGLAFSYEQYF.

CDR3 DNA sequence: TGTGCCAGTAGTATAGCTGACAGGGATAACTATGGCTACACCTTC. This gives the protein CASSIADRDNYGYTF. This chain connects TRBV19 to TRBJ1-2, with 7 bases aligning to TRBD1. CDR3 size: 15 residues. Trimming at V came to 1 base and at J to 1 base, leaving 3 bases not matched to a gene. The V gene's germline CDR1 is LNHDA and CDR2 SQIVND (reference sequence).

The CDR3: CASSQGKGSFHEQYF. The CDR3, as DNA: TGTGCCAGCAGCCAAGGTAAAGGGAGTTTCCACGAGCAGTACTTC. This sequence joins TRBV4-2 and TRBJ2-7; tentatively, D is TRBD2 (5 bases). The V end was cut by 1 base, the J end by 5 bases, with 15 bases between. Per the germline V gene, CDR1 is LGHNA and CDR2 is YNFKEQ. The CDR3 has 15 residues.